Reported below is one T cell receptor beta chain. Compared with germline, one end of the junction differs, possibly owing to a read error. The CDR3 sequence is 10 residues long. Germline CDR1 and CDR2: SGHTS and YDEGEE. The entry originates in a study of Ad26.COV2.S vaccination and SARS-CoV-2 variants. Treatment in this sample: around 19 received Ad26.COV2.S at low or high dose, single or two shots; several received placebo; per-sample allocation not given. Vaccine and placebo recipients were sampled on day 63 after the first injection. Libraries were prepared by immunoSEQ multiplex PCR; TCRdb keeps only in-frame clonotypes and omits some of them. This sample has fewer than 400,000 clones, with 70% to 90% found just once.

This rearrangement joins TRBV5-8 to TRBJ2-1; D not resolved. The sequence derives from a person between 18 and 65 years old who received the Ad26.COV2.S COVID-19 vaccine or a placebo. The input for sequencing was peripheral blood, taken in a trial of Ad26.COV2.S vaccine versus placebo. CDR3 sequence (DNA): TGTGCCAGCAGTACAGCTCCTGGGGTCTTC. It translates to CASSTAPGVF. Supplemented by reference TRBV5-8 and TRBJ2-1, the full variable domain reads EAGVTQSPTHLIKTRGQQATLRCSPISGHTSVYWYQQALGLGLQFLLWYDEGEERNRGNFPPRFSGRQFPNYSSELNVNALELEDSALYLCASSTAPGVFGPGTRLTVL.